This T cell receptor (beta chain) comes out of a study of human T cells and chemical hapten exposure (dated by TCRdb to about 2021). General notes on the study: Libraries were pooled for sequencing, and per-sample TCR yields varied mainly because of small differences in library volumes within the pool. The study tracked peripheral blood TCR repertoire changes in vivo during primary and secondary sensitization to the hapten diphenylcyclopropenone (DPC) in alopecia patients. For every blood RNA sample, sequencing covered both the TCR alpha and TCR beta chains. What the authors observed across the whole study: After repeated subsampling, changes were observed in the strength of the expansion versus patch-test correlation and in the threshold at which the correlation became significant. DPC sensitization did not change how many TCRs were above 1 in 1000 frequency, and no evidence was found of alterations in global repertoire structure.

This clonotype was counted a few times. Its antigen has not been determined. No base-level quality is on record; no much larger clone is a single base apart. According to the germline V gene, CDR1 reads SQVTM and CDR2 reads ANQGSEA. The CDR3 measures 13 amino acids from cysteine to phenylalanine. Only the CDR3 DNA is retained, 39 bases long and in frame from the first base. V is clipped by 6 bases and J by 2 bases, and the sequence between their germline boundaries is 12 bases long. Total RNA was isolated from unfractionated whole blood collected in Tempus Blood RNA tubes. A few healthy volunteers acted as controls for TCR sequencing and had blood drawn at day 0, 2 weeks and 6 weeks. Libraries came from 5' RACE. The run used an Illumina MiSeq. Library preparation attached unique molecular identifiers to individual cDNA molecules for quantitative, reproducible TCR counting. The authors' pipeline ran thus. Samples had a median of roughly 100,000 TCRs, with a range from about 23,224 to 750,000. V, J and CDR3 annotation of the TCR reads was performed with the Decombinator software suite. For the PS versus PT1 abundance plots, all samples were subsampled to the same number of TCRs (28,000). TCRs were defined as expanded if absent before sensitization and observed at least eight times at the 2-week time point. Using fastp trimming at Q25 and MiXCR clonotype assembly, TCRdb reanalyzed the public sequencing data and kept in-frame beta chains. CDR3 protein duplicates are merged, each entry listing the most common genes and DNA. Clone size and V and J calls follow TCRdb, not the original study. This sample lists around 82,000 distinct CDR3 sequences; roughly 8.4% were detected once. The ten largest clones take up under 3% of the sample.

This chain joins TRBV29-1 to TRBJ2-3, with the D assignment possibly TRBD1 or TRBD2, given 5 matching bases for each. This clonotype was obtained from a male donor in good health. The nucleotide sequence is TGCAGCGTCTCGGGGCTCCACACAGATACGCAGTATTTT. Its product reads: CSVSGLHTDTQYF.